This T cell receptor beta chain was sequenced during a study of cytomegalovirus exposure and HLA in healthy donors. Study results and caveats: In a later analysis, compared with equally common non-associated chains, HLA-associated beta chains were more expanded. Serostatus for CMV was the only available immune exposure information.

It was healthy bone marrow donors who served as donors. Researchers ran the PCR with 60 Vbeta and 13 Jbeta primers. Repertoires were generated with immunoSEQ multiplex PCR, while TCRdb's copy carries only in-frame clones and drops some. The table shows about 90,000 clones, with about two thirds occurring only once. About this clone itself: What it binds is unknown.

Germline lookup yields CDR1 KGHSH and CDR2 LQKENI. This CDR3 contains 13 residues. The J segment lost 8 bases and the V segment lost 3 bases, leaving 4 bases of the junction unmatched. The chain employs TRBV18 and TRBJ2-4; 7 nucleotides line up with TRBD1. The TCR comes from a woman in her forties or fifties in good health and CMV-seropositive. The sequenced sample consisted of PBMCs. CDR3 sequence: CASSPGTDDIQYF. The CDR3 nucleotides are TGTGCCAGCTCACCGGGGACAGACGACATTCAGTACTTC.